This entry lists 12 T cell receptor beta chains sequenced from one sample in a study of T cell responses to AZD1222 COVID-19 vaccine. The protocol was immunoSEQ multiplex PCR, while the TCRdb copy is restricted to in-frame clones and leaves out a portion. The sample has about 130,000 clones; roughly 87% are singletons. The source material was peripheral blood, sampled on day 0 of MenACWY control vaccination. The receptor set was obtained from an adult in good health.

V gene TRBV7-6 combines with J gene TRBJ1-6; D remains ambiguous. The CDR3 totals 16 residues. Germline values: CDR1 SGHVS, CDR2 FNYEAQ. V gave up 6 bases and J gave up 6 bases, with 18 bases separating them. The CDR3 DNA reads TGTGCCAGCAGTCAAACCGGGTCCGGGTTTAATTCACCCCTCCACTTT. Its protein product is CASSQTGSGFNSPLHF.

The chain couples TRBV24-1 to TRBJ1-2; 10 bases line up with TRBD1. Germline CDR1 and CDR2: KGHDR and SFDVKD. Unmatched junction bases numbered 4, after V lost 3 bases and J lost 7 bases. CDR3 length: 14 residues. CDR3 bases: TGTGCCACCAGTGATGGGACAGGGGTTCTTGGCTACACCTTC. Amino acids: CATSDGTGVLGYTF.

V usage is TRBV28 and J usage is TRBJ2-3; 7 bases fit TRBD2. The CDR3 covers 17 residues. The J segment lost 0 bases and the V segment lost 5 bases, leaving 11 bases of the junction unmatched. The germline V gene has CDR1 MDHEN and CDR2 SYDVKM. The CDR3 coding sequence is TGTGCCAGCAGTCCACCCATACTAGCGTCTAGCACAGATACGCAGTATTTT. Amino acid sequence: CASSPPILASSTDTQYF.

V gene TRBV4-3 combines with J gene TRBJ2-1; 13 bases map to TRBD2. Germline trimming cut 4 bases from V and 6 bases from J; bases unmatched to any gene: 9. Germline lookup yields CDR1 LGHNA and CDR2 YSLEER. The length of the CDR3 is 17 residues. The CDR3 nucleotides are TGCGCCAGCAGCCGAACTAGCGGGGGGGCGGGAGGCAATGAGCAGTTCTTC. Translation: CASSRTSGGAGGNEQFF.

J is TRBJ1-5 and V is TRBV9, with D unresolved. Germline-derived CDR1 and CDR2 are SGDLS and YYNGEE. V lost 2 bases, J lost 3 bases, and 6 bases lay in between. The CDR3 has 13 amino acids. The CDR3 DNA reads TGTGCCAGCAGCGTGGGCCCCAATCAGCCCCAGCATTTT. Translated: CASSVGPNQPQHF.

The rearrangement links TRBV6-6 to TRBJ2-7; 9 bases map to TRBD2. CDR3 length: 14 amino acids. Looked up from germline, CDR1 is MNHNY and CDR2 is SVGAGI (reference sequence). Trimming at V came to 5 bases and at J to 9 bases, leaving 11 bases not matched to a gene. CDR3 region: CASSLRTSAQGQYF. The CDR3 DNA sequence: TGTGCCAGCAGTCTTAGGACTAGCGCTCAGGGGCAGTACTTC.

The chain is built from TRBV25-1 and TRBJ2-3; 8 bases are shared with TRBD1. The germline CDR1 and CDR2 sequences are MGHDK and SYGVNS. CDR3 length equals 17 residues. V trimming: 1 base; J trimming: 4 bases; junction bases outside the gene matches: 10. The CDR3 here is CASSESRGPGLADTQYF. CDR3 coding DNA: TGTGCCAGCAGTGAATCCAGGGGGCCGGGTTTAGCAGATACGCAGTATTTT.

The rearrangement links TRBV7-2 to TRBJ2-7, with D possibly being TRBD1 or TRBD2 (5 bases each). Germline CDR1 is SGHTA and CDR2 is FQGNSA. The CDR3 length is 14 residues. Trimming shortened V by 1 base and J by 2 bases, and 9 bases separated the two germline ends. The CDR3 bases are TGTGCCAGCAGCTTAGGGGGACGGGCCTACGAGCAGTACGTC. Translated: CASSLGGRAYEQYV.

This chain connects TRBV7-2 to TRBJ2-3; 9 nucleotides line up with TRBD2. This CDR3 comprises 14 residues. V trimming: 0 bases; J trimming: 8 bases; junction bases outside the gene matches: 3. Per germline, CDR1 SGHTA and CDR2 FQGNSA. This CDR3 reads CASSLAAGGGTQYF. CDR3 bases: TGTGCCAGCAGCTTAGCAGCGGGGGGTGGTACGCAGTATTTT.

The chain combines TRBV3-1 (or the pseudogene TRBV3-2) with TRBJ1-2; 8 nucleotides match TRBD1. CDR3 size: 15 residues. CDR1 is LGHDT, CDR2 YNNKEL, per germline (reference sequence). The V gene end was trimmed by 6 bases and the J gene end by 3 bases; junction bases not matched to a gene: 9. CDR3 sequence reads: CASRRQGNLDYGYTF. DNA for the CDR3: TGTGCCAGCAGGCGACAGGGGAATTTGGACTATGGCTACACCTTC.

The chain combines TRBV15 with TRBJ1-5; D is unresolved. The CDR3 totals 13 residues. Trimming removed 3 bases at V and 0 bases at J, with 3 bases between. Germline-derived CDR1 and CDR2 are LNHNV and YYDKDF (reference sequence). CDR3: CATSRYSNQPQHF. In DNA, the CDR3 is TGTGCCACCAGCAGGTATAGCAATCAGCCCCAGCATTTT.

The chain links TRBV10-2 to TRBJ2-2; D ambiguous. Looked up from germline, CDR1 is WSHSY and CDR2 is SAAADI. The CDR3 runs 13 residues. Trimming took off 0 bases at V and 9 bases at J, with 8 bases between the two ends. CDR3: CASSESRFRELFF. The CDR3 DNA reads as TGCGCCAGCAGTGAGTCTCGGTTCCGGGAGCTGTTTTTT.